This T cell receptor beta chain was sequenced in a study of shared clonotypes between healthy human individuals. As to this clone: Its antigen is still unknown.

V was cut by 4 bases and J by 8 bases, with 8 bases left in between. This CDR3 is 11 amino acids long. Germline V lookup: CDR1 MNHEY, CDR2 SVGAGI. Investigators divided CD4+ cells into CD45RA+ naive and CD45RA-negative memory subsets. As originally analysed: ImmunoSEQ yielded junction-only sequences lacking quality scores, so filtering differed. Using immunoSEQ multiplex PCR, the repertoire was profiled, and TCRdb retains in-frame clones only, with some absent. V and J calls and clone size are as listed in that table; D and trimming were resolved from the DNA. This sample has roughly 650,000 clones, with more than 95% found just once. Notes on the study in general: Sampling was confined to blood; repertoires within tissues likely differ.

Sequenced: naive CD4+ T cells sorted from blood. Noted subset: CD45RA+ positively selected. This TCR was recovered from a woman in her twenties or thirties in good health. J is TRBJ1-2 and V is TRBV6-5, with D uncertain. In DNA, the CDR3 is TGTGCCAGCAGTTCCTTCGGGGGCTACACCTTC. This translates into CASSSFGGYTF.